This T cell receptor beta chain was captured by sequencing in a study of T cells after yellow fever vaccination. Study-level background: Those fractions that held only low numbers of cells were prepared using the SMART-Seq v4 Ultra Low Input RNA kit.

This clonotype was recorded a few times. In making TCR cDNA, 5'RACE template switching added a universal primer site and UMIs to it. TCRdb independently ran MiXCR on the 5' RACE reads; one entry per CDR3 protein. The table shows about 340,000 distinct CDR3 sequences, with approximately 9% occurring only once. CDR3 length equals 18 residues. Germline V gene lookup returns CDR1 MGHRA and CDR2 YSYEKL. V was cut by 1 base and J by 1 base, with 19 bases left in between. Sequenced material: PBMCs, taken on the day of the first yellow fever vaccination. The TCR was taken from a man younger than 30 who received the YFV17D yellow fever vaccine. The chain couples TRBV4-1 to TRBJ1-1, with D unclear. The CDR3 DNA reads as TGCGCCAGCAGCCAAGGCAGCGACGGCGAGACAACGAACACTGAAGCTTTCTTT. Translation: CASSQGSDGETTNTEAFF.